The rows below give T cell receptor beta chains drawn from one sample of a study of shared clonotypes between healthy human individuals. Sequenced by immunoSEQ multiplex PCR; TCRdb stores in-frame clones only, minus some. The sample yields a few million clones, more than 80% seen once. The specimen sequenced was naive CD4+ T cells sorted from blood. All receptors derive from a young man in good health. Each CDR3 is given with its conserved first and last residue. A D gene is named only where the DNA matches it firmly. Clone size is shown for a subset of rows, as once, few, many or a class of expanded clone.

CDR3 DNA,CDR3 protein,V gene,clone size,D gene,J gene
TGTGCCACCAGCAGAGATGCCTGGGACTATGGCTACACCTTC,CATSRDAWDYGYTF,TRBV15,-,-,TRBJ1-2
TGTGCCAGCAGCTTACGGGCCTATGGGGTGGATGAGCAGTTCTTC,CASSLRAYGVDEQFF,TRBV7-2,-,-,TRBJ2-1
TGTGCCATCAGTACGGAGGGGGCCCAGTACTTC,CAISTEGAQYF,TRBV10-3,-,-,TRBJ2-5
TGTGCCAGCAGTTCGAACCGGGGCTCTGGAAACACCATATATTTT,CASSSNRGSGNTIYF,TRBV6-6,-,-,TRBJ1-3
TGCGCCAGCAGCCAAGATGTGGCAACAGGGGGTCGAAACTATGGCTACACCTTC,CASSQDVATGGRNYGYTF,TRBV4-3,-,TRBD1,TRBJ1-2
TGCGCCAGCAGCCGGACCGGGACAGGAGACTTCTACGAGCAGTACTTC,CASSRTGTGDFYEQYF,TRBV4-1,-,TRBD1,TRBJ2-7
TGCGCCAGCAGCCACTCACAGGGGGCGAATTCACCCCTCCACTTT,CASSHSQGANSPLHF,TRBV4-1,-,TRBD1,TRBJ1-6
TGTGCCAGCAGCTTAGTCCCGCCAGGGCAGTCCTACGAGCAGTACTTC,CASSLVPPGQSYEQYF,TRBV7-2,-,-,TRBJ2-7
TGCGCCAGCAGCTCCGGGACTAGCGGCCTTAGCACAGATACGCAGTATTTT,CASSSGTSGLSTDTQYF,TRBV5-1,-,TRBD2,TRBJ2-3
TGTGCCCGCGCACCGGGACTAGCGGGGGTAGGGGATACGCAGTATTTT,CARAPGLAGVGDTQYF,TRBV30,-,TRBD2,TRBJ2-3
TGTGCCATCAGTGAGTCGGACAGCTCAGAAGAGACCCAGTACTTC,CAISESDSSEETQYF,TRBV10-3,-,-,TRBJ2-5
TGTGCCTCCGGAAGGGTGGCGGGGAGCCGAGCTAGGGGGGAAGAGACCCAGTACTTC,CASGRVAGSRARGEETQYF,TRBV30,-,-,TRBJ2-5
TGTGCCAGCATCGGTACAGGGGCCTCGCGTGAGGAGCAGTACTTC,CASIGTGASREEQYF,TRBV28,-,TRBD1,TRBJ2-7
TGCAGCGTTGACGCGGCAACCACAGATACGCAGTATTTT,CSVDAATTDTQYF,TRBV29-1,-,-,TRBJ2-3
TGTGCCAGCAGCCTAACAGGGGATAGCAATCAGCCCCAGCATTTT,CASSLTGDSNQPQHF,TRBV7-6,-,TRBD1,TRBJ1-5
TGTGCTAGTGGTGTCTCCCGGGGGACCGGGGAGCTGTTTTTT,CASGVSRGTGELFF,TRBV12-5,-,-,TRBJ2-2
TGTGCCAGCGACCCGTGGGGGGGGATCAATGAGCAGTTCTTC,CASDPWGGINEQFF,TRBV6-4,-,TRBD2,TRBJ2-1
TGTGCCAGCAGCCAAGGGACAGGACAGGGGGCTGGATACGAGCAGTACTTC,CASSQGTGQGAGYEQYF,TRBV7-6,-,TRBD1,TRBJ2-7
TGTGCCAGCAGCTCGTCCCGGGACAGGACCCAAGAGACCCAGTACTTC,CASSSSRDRTQETQYF,TRBV5-4,-,TRBD1,TRBJ2-5
TGTGCCAGCAGTTACGGCACCCTGGACCGAGAGACCCAGTACTTC,CASSYGTLDRETQYF,TRBV6-5,-,-,TRBJ2-5
TGTGCCAGCAGTTCCGAAACGACAGGGGGAGAGGGAAAACTGTTTTTT,CASSSETTGGEGKLFF,TRBV28,-,TRBD1,TRBJ1-4
TGTGCCACCAGCAGAGCCCTTCTCCAAGAGACCCAGTACTTC,CATSRALLQETQYF,TRBV15,once,-,TRBJ2-5
TGTGCCAGCATCCCGATTATCTCTGGGGCCAACGTCCTGACTTTC,CASIPIISGANVLTF,TRBV7-9,-,-,TRBJ2-6
TGCAGCGTACCGGGACCGGTCATGAATGAGCAGTTCTTC,CSVPGPVMNEQFF,TRBV29-1,-,-,TRBJ2-1
TGTGCCAGCAGCCTGGGACAGAACCAAGAGACCCAGTACTTC,CASSLGQNQETQYF,TRBV6-1,-,TRBD1,TRBJ2-5
TGTGCCAGCAGACAACGGGGGGGGACTACCTACAATGAGCAGTTCTTC,CASRQRGGTTYNEQFF,TRBV11-2,-,TRBD2,TRBJ2-1
TGTGCCAGTAGTCCCGGGACTAGAAGCTCCTACAATGAGCAGTTCTTC,CASSPGTRSSYNEQFF,TRBV19,-,TRBD2,TRBJ2-1
TGTGCCAGCAGCGTAGGAAAGGGACCCCTCGAGGCCCAGTACTTC,CASSVGKGPLEAQYF,TRBV9,-,-,TRBJ2-5
TGTGCCAGCAGCTTGCCGGCAGCAAGCAGCTATGGCTACACCTTC,CASSLPAASSYGYTF,TRBV5-6,once,-,TRBJ1-2
TGCGCCAGCAGCCGGAGTTCCGACGGCTACACCTTC,CASSRSSDGYTF,TRBV5-1,-,-,TRBJ1-2
TGTGCCAGCAGCAAAAATAACAGGGGTAAGAGGGAGACCCAGTACTTC,CASSKNNRGKRETQYF,TRBV21-1,-,-,TRBJ2-5
TGTGCCAGCAGGTTCGGGAACGCAGGGAACACTGAAGCTTTCTTT,CASRFGNAGNTEAFF,TRBV7-2,-,-,TRBJ1-1
TGTGCCACTTGGACTAGCGGGAGCATTGGGTACGAGCAGTACTTC,CATWTSGSIGYEQYF,TRBV10-3,once,TRBD2,TRBJ2-7
TGCGCCAGCAGCTTGACGACCGGTTATAATTCACCCCTCCACTTT,CASSLTTGYNSPLHF,TRBV5-1,-,-,TRBJ1-6
TGTGCCAGCAGTGAGTCAGGGGTGGACTATGGCTACACCTTC,CASSESGVDYGYTF,TRBV2,-,-,TRBJ1-2
TGCGCCAGCAGCTTGGTACAGTCCAACACCGGGGAGCTGTTTTTT,CASSLVQSNTGELFF,TRBV5-1,-,-,TRBJ2-2
TGTGCCAGCAGTTTGGATATTAACTATGGCTACACCTTC,CASSLDINYGYTF,TRBV27,once,-,TRBJ1-2
TGTGCCAGCAGCTTATACCGGGACAGGAATTTACACGAGCAGTACTTC,CASSLYRDRNLHEQYF,TRBV7-9,-,TRBD1,TRBJ2-7
TGTGCTAGTGGTTTCGGTCAGGCGAATGAGCAGTTCTTC,CASGFGQANEQFF,TRBV12-5,-,-,TRBJ2-1
TGCAGCGTTGGTCAAGAGACCCAGTACTTC,CSVGQETQYF,TRBV29-1,-,-,TRBJ2-5
TGTGCCAGCTCACCAGCCAGAGCGAACACCGGGGAGCTGTTTTTT,CASSPARANTGELFF,TRBV18,-,-,TRBJ2-2
TGTGCCAGCAGCGCCGGGACCTCCCAAGAGACCCAGTACTTC,CASSAGTSQETQYF,TRBV9,-,-,TRBJ2-5
TGTGCCACACTGGTCTCCTACAATGAGCAGTTCTTC,CATLVSYNEQFF,TRBV19,-,-,TRBJ2-1
TGTGCCAGCAGCTTGGTACGGCAGCCCCAGCATTTT,CASSLVRQPQHF,TRBV5-8,few,-,TRBJ1-5
TGTGCCAGCAGTTCGGGGTGGAGCCAAGAGACCCAGTACTTC,CASSSGWSQETQYF,TRBV6-5,-,-,TRBJ2-5
TGTGCCATCAGTGAAGAGTTAAAGAGCTCCTACGAGCAGTACTTC,CAISEELKSSYEQYF,TRBV10-3,-,-,TRBJ2-7
TGTGCCAGCAGCTTATCCCCCCTGGGAGGAAAACTGTTTTTT,CASSLSPLGGKLFF,TRBV7-8,-,-,TRBJ1-4
TGTGCCAGCAGCGATCTGGGGGCTAATGAAAAACTGTTTTTT,CASSDLGANEKLFF,TRBV27,-,-,TRBJ1-4
TGTGCCAGCAGCCAAGGACTAACTAGTCGGCCTTCAGAGACCCAGTACTTC,CASSQGLTSRPSETQYF,TRBV14,-,-,TRBJ2-5
TGTGCCAGCTCACCACCGCAGGCTATTTCGGGAGGGCAGTACTTC,CASSPPQAISGGQYF,TRBV18,-,TRBD2,TRBJ2-7
TGTGCCAGCAGCACCACCGGGGGGGACGCTGAAGCTTTCTTT,CASSTTGGDAEAFF,TRBV5-6,-,-,TRBJ1-1
TGCGCCAGCAGCTACCGGACAGGGGACTACAATGAGCAGTTCTTC,CASSYRTGDYNEQFF,TRBV5-1,-,TRBD1,TRBJ2-1
TGTGCCAGCAGCGTGGCTGGCTCCTACAATGAGCAGTTCTTC,CASSVAGSYNEQFF,TRBV9,-,-,TRBJ2-1
TGTGCCAGCAGCTTAGCCTTGGGAAAGAACACTGAAGCTTTCTTT,CASSLALGKNTEAFF,TRBV7-2,-,-,TRBJ1-1
TGTGCCAGTAGTCCCGGACAGGATGGCTACACCTTC,CASSPGQDGYTF,TRBV19,-,TRBD1,TRBJ1-2
TGTGCCAGCAGTGACAGGGCAGCCTCTGGAAACACCATATATTTT,CASSDRAASGNTIYF,TRBV2,few,-,TRBJ1-3
TGTGCCAGCTCACCCCTACCGAGGGCAGGGAGCACAGATACGCAGTATTTT,CASSPLPRAGSTDTQYF,TRBV18,-,-,TRBJ2-3
TGTGCCAGCAGCTTTCTTCGAGGGGGGGCTAATGAAAAACTGTTTTTT,CASSFLRGGANEKLFF,TRBV7-6,-,-,TRBJ1-4
TGTGCCAGCGCAAAAAGCAGCATCGTCACTGAAGCTTTCTTT,CASAKSSIVTEAFF,TRBV6-6,-,-,TRBJ1-1
TGTGCCAGCAGTCCCCGACGGGCTGGCTACACCTTC,CASSPRRAGYTF,TRBV28,-,-,TRBJ1-2